Below are 11 T cell receptor beta chains sequenced from a single sample in a study of control samples from healthy donors and cancer patients. Sequencing used immunoSEQ multiplex PCR; TCRdb keeps in-frame clones, though not all of them. This sample has roughly 90,000 clones, with approximately 93% found just once. The sample comprised blood. These receptors came from a woman under 40 in good health.

V and J are TRBV30 and TRBJ1-2; D ambiguous. The CDR3 contains 15 residues. CDR1 and CDR2 from the germline V gene are GTSNPN and SVGIG (reference sequence). Trimming took off 3 bases at V and 5 bases at J, with 19 bases between the two ends. The CDR3 DNA follows: TGTGCCTGGAGGGAAACAGTAACCGGCGATTATGGCTACACCTTC. Translated, it gives CAWRETVTGDYGYTF. The full variable domain, completed using reference TRBV30 and TRBJ1-2, is SQTIHQWPATLVQPVGSPLSLECTVEGTSNPNLYWYRQAAGRGLQLLFYSVGIGQISSEVPQNLSASRPQDRQFILSSKKLLLSDSGFYLCAWRETVTGDYGYTFGSGTRLTVV.

The gene calls are TRBV7-9 and TRBJ1-6; 8 nucleotides align to TRBD1. Germline CDR1 and CDR2: SEHNR and FQNEAQ (reference sequence). The CDR3 length is 15 residues. The V gene end was trimmed by 5 bases and the J gene end by 7 bases; junction bases not matched to a gene: 7. CDR3 nucleotides: TGTGCCAGCAGCCCGGACAGGGTGGGCAATTCACCCCTCCACTTT. Its protein product is CASSPDRVGNSPLHF. The whole variable domain, remainder taken from reference TRBV7-9 and TRBJ1-6, is DTGVSQNPRHKITKRGQNVTFRCDPISEHNRLYWYRQTLGQGPEFLTYFQNEAQLEKSRLLSDRFSAERPKGSFSTLEIQRTEQGDSAMYLCASSPDRVGNSPLHFGNGTRLTVT.

The chain joins TRBV6-4 to TRBJ2-1; 9 positions match TRBD1. The length of the CDR3 is 15 residues. Germline trimming cut 2 bases from V and 6 bases from J; bases unmatched to any gene: 5. Germline V gene data show CDR1 as MRHNA and CDR2 as SNTAGT. CDR3 DNA: TGTGCCAGCAGTGACGAGGAGACAGGGGGCAATGAGCAGTTCTTC. Amino acid sequence: CASSDEETGGNEQFF.

The chain carries TRBV5-1 and TRBJ2-3; 7 bases align to TRBD2. From germline, CDR1 is SGHRS and CDR2 YFSETQ. CDR3 length: 14 residues. V lost 5 bases, J lost 0 bases, and 3 bases stayed unmatched. In nucleotides, the CDR3 is TGCGCCAGCAGTGCGGGGGTAAGCACAGATACGCAGTATTTT. It specifies CASSAGVSTDTQYF.

This chain uses TRBV5-1 with TRBJ1-1; unclear D gene. The germline V gene has CDR1 SGHRS and CDR2 YFSETQ. The CDR3 is made up of 14 amino acids. V was trimmed by 0 bases and J by 0 bases, leaving 6 bases between them. The chain's CDR3 is CASSLGNMNTEAFF. Here the CDR3 DNA reads TGCGCCAGCAGCTTGGGGAACATGAACACTGAAGCTTTCTTT.

The chain joins TRBV7-8 to TRBJ1-2; perhaps TRBD1 as D (5 bases). The V end was cut by 5 bases, the J end by 8 bases, with 15 bases between. The germline CDR1 and CDR2 sequences are SGHVS and FQNEAQ. The length of the CDR3 is 13 residues. CDR3 nucleotides: TGTGCCAGCAGCCGTTGGGGGGATGTCGGCTACACCTTC. Translation gives CASSRWGDVGYTF. Complete variable domain (other parts from reference TRBV7-8 and TRBJ1-2): GAGVSQSPRYKVAKRGQDVALRCDPISGHVSLFWYQQALGQGPEFLTYFQNEAQLDKSGLPSDRFFAERPEGSVSTLKIQRTQQEDSAVYLCASSRWGDVGYTFGSGTRLTVV.

This chain links TRBV11-3 with TRBJ1-1; TRBD1 is a possible D gene (5 bases). The CDR3 consists of 14 residues. V lost 3 bases and J lost 1, with 9 bases in between. Germline V gene sequence: CDR1 SGHNT, CDR2 YENEEA. The CDR3 reads CASSLQGKNTEAFF. The CDR3 DNA reads as TGTGCCAGCAGCTTGCAGGGTAAGAACACTGAAGCTTTCTTT.

The chain carries TRBV5-4 and TRBJ1-1; 7 bases are shared with TRBD1. V trimming: 0 bases; J trimming: 10 bases; junction bases outside the gene matches: 18. Per the germline V gene, CDR1 is SGHNT and CDR2 is YYREEE (reference sequence). The length of the CDR3 is 17 residues. The CDR3, as DNA: TGTGCCAGCAGCTTGGACAGGGGACGCATCACCTCGCCGGGAGCTTTCTTT. It is translated as CASSLDRGRITSPGAFF.

The chain uses TRBV6-6 and TRBJ1-2; possible D gene TRBD1, 6 bases. The germline V gene encodes CDR1 MNHNY and CDR2 SVGAGI (reference sequence). V was cut by 5 bases and J by 5 bases, with 12 bases left in between. The length of the CDR3 is 13 residues. The CDR3 reads CASSRRQEYGYTF. CDR3 coding DNA: TGTGCCAGCAGTAGAAGACAGGAATATGGCTACACCTTC.

The chain carries TRBV24-1 and TRBJ2-3; TRBD1 matches 7 bases. V shed 5 bases, J shed 3 bases, and the junction held 10 bases outside the gene matches. This CDR3 contains 16 residues. Germline V gene lookup returns CDR1 KGHDR and CDR2 SFDVKD. CDR3 sequence: CATSGYDRVTTDTQYF. The CDR3 DNA follows: TGTGCCACCAGTGGCTACGACAGGGTTACTACAGATACGCAGTATTTT.

The chain carries TRBV27 and TRBJ1-3; weak D call: TRBD1 (5 bases). The V end lost 8 bases, the J end lost 0 bases, and 11 bases lay between the germline ends. This CDR3 spans 14 amino acids. Germline V gene lookup returns CDR1 MNHEY and CDR2 SMNVEV (reference sequence). The CDR3 bases are TGTGCCAGCGGAGGGACTCCCTCTGGAAACACCATATATTTT. This translates into CASGGTPSGNTIYF.